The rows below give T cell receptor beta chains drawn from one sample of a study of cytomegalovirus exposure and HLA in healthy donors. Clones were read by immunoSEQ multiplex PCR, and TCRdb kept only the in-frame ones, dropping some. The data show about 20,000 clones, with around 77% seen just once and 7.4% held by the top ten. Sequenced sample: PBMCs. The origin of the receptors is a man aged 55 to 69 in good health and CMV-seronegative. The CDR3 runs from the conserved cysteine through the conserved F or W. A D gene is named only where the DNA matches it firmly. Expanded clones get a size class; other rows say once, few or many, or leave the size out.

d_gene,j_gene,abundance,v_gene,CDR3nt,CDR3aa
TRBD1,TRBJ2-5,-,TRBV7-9,TGTGCCAGCAGCGAACAGGGGCTCCAAGAGACCCAGTACTTC,CASSEQGLQETQYF
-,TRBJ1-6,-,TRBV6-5,TGTGCCAGCAGTCCCCGGGACACTAATTCACCCCTCCACTTT,CASSPRDTNSPLHF
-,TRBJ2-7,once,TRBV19,TGTGCCAGTAGTATTTGGTCCACAGACGCCTACGAGCAGTACTTC,CASSIWSTDAYEQYF
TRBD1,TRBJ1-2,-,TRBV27,TGTGCCAGCAATACAGGGGGGCACAACTATGGCTACACCTTC,CASNTGGHNYGYTF
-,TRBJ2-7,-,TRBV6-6,TGTGCCAGCAAGAGTAACCGGGACTGGACCTACGAGCAGTACTTC,CASKSNRDWTYEQYF
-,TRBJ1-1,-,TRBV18,TGTGCCAGCTCACCAATCGGGGTTAACACTGAAGCTTTCTTT,CASSPIGVNTEAFF
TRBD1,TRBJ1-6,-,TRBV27,TGTGCCAGCAGGACTCAGGGGGCGTTAAATTCACCCCTCCACTTT,CASRTQGALNSPLHF
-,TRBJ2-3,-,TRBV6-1,TGTGCCAGCAGTGCGGGGTCTCGGAGCGGAAGTCGCACAGATACGCAGTATTTT,CASSAGSRSGSRTDTQYF
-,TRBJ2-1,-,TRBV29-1,TGCAGCGTTCATAGCAGGGGCTCCTACAATGAGCAGTTCTTC,CSVHSRGSYNEQFF
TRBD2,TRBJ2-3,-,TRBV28,TGTGCCAGCAGTCCGGGGGGAAAGGGGACAGATACGCAGTATTTT,CASSPGGKGTDTQYF
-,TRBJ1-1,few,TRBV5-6,TGTGCCAGCAGCTCCCGGGGGACGGGGCTGAACACTGAAGCTTTCTTT,CASSSRGTGLNTEAFF
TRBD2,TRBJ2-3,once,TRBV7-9,TGTGCCCGCAGATCGACTAGCGGGATGTACACAGATACGCAGTATTTT,CARRSTSGMYTDTQYF
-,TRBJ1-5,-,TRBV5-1,TGCGCCAGCAGCTTGGTAGGAGGGGTCAATCAGCCCCAGCATTTT,CASSLVGGVNQPQHF
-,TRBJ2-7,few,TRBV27,TGTGCCAGCAGTTTATTATCTAGGCGGAACTCCTACGAGCAGTACTTC,CASSLLSRRNSYEQYF
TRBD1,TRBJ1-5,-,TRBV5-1,TGCGCCAGCAGGACAGGGCCTAGGAATCAGCCCCAGCATTTT,CASRTGPRNQPQHF
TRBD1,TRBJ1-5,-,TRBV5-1,TGCGCCAGCAGCTTCAACCCCGGGGACAGTAATCAGCCCCAGCATTTT,CASSFNPGDSNQPQHF
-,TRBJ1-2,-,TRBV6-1,TGTTCCAGCAGTGAAGCCTTGCAGGTAGTCTATGGCTACACCTTC,CSSSEALQVVYGYTF
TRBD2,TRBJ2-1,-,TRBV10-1,TGCGCCAGCAGCCCCCTAAGCGGGGGGACCGATGAGCAGTTCTTC,CASSPLSGGTDEQFF
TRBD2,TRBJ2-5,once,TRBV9,TGTGCCAGCAGCCCGGGACTAGCCCCTCAAGAGACCCAGTACTTC,CASSPGLAPQETQYF
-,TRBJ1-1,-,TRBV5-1,TGCGCCAGCAGCTTGGCCGGTTTACGCTACCCGGGACACAAAGTGCGGGAAGCTTTCTTT,CASSLAGLRYPGHKVREAFF
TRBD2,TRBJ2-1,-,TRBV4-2,TGTGCCAGCAGCCATAGGCGGGGGGAGCGGGGGGATGAGCAGTTCTTC,CASSHRRGERGDEQFF
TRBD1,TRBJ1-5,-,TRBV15,TGTGCCACCAGCAGACGTACAGGGGTCCGCCGTTATGAACACAATCAGCCCCAGCATTTT,CATSRRTGVRRYEHNQPQHF
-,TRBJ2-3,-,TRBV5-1,TGCGCCAGCAGGCCAGAAAGCGGAGATACGCAGTATTTT,CASRPESGDTQYF
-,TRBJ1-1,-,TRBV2,TGTGCCAGCAGTGAAGCGCTCCCCGGCACTGAAGCTTTCTTT,CASSEALPGTEAFF
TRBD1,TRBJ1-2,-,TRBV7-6,TGTGCCAGCAGCCCTACAGGGGTCGTCTATGGCTACACCTTC,CASSPTGVVYGYTF
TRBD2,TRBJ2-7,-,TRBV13,TGTGCCAGCAGCCCGAGGCGGGAGCGCTCCTACGAGCAGTACTTC,CASSPRRERSYEQYF
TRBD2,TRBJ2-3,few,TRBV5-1,TGCGCCAGCAGCTTGCCCGGGACTAGCGATAACACAGATACGCAGTATTTT,CASSLPGTSDNTDTQYF
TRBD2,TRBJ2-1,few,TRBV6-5,TGTGCCAGCAGTACCACTAGCGGCTACAATGAGCAGTTCTTC,CASSTTSGYNEQFF
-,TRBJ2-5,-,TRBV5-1,TGCGCCAGCAGCTTGCTTACCGCAGGGGGGCGCCAAGAGACCCAGTACTTC,CASSLLTAGGRQETQYF
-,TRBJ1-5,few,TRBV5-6,TGTGCCAGCAGCTACGCTACGGGGGTCAGTCAGCCCCAGCATTTT,CASSYATGVSQPQHF
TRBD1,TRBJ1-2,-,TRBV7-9,TGTGCCAGCAGCGCAAACAGGGGGGGTGAGGGCTACCCCTTC,CASSANRGGEGYPF
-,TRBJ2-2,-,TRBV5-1,TGCGCCAGCAGCCTCAGCCGGACATTCACCGGGGAGCTGTTTTTT,CASSLSRTFTGELFF
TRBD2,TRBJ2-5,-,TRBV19,TGTGCCAGTAGTCCGAGGGTCGGGACTAGCGGGGGGGCCGTGGAGACCCAGTACTTC,CASSPRVGTSGGAVETQYF
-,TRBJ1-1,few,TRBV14,TGTGCCAGCAGCCAGAGGGCGGAGGAAGCTTTCTTT,CASSQRAEEAFF
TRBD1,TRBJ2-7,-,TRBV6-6,TGTGCCAGCAGTTACGGAGGGACAGGAGACTACGAGCAGTACTTC,CASSYGGTGDYEQYF
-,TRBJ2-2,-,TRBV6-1,TGTGCCAGCAATCTCGGGACACGGAACACCGGGGAGCTGTTTTTT,CASNLGTRNTGELFF
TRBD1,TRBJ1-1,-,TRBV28,TGTGCCAGCAGTTTATTCCCCGGCAGGGGGGACACTGAAGCTTTCTTT,CASSLFPGRGDTEAFF
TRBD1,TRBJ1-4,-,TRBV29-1,TGCAGCGTCCTCTGGACAGGGGATGAAAAACTGTTTTTT,CSVLWTGDEKLFF
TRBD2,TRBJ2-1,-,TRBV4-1,TGCGCCAGCAGCCCTCAGCCCCAGCAAGCGGGAGTACACAATGAGCAGTTCTTC,CASSPQPQQAGVHNEQFF
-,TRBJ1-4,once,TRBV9,TGTGCCAGCAGTAGGGGCCCCAATGAAAAACTGTTTTTT,CASSRGPNEKLFF
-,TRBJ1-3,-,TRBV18,TGTGCCAGCTCACCTGGGGGGAATCCTGGAAACACCATATATTTT,CASSPGGNPGNTIYF
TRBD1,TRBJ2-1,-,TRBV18,TGTGCCAGCTCACCACAAACAGGGGGTTGTGAGCAGTTCTTC,CASSPQTGGCEQFF
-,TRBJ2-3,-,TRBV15,TGTGCCACCAGCAGAGATCGTGCCCTAGGCACAGATACGCAGTATTTT,CATSRDRALGTDTQYF
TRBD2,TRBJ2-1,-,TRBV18,TGTGCCAGCTCACCATACTGGGCGGCTAGCGGGAGTACCTACAATGAGCAGTTCTTC,CASSPYWAASGSTYNEQFF
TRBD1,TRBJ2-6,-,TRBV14,TGTGCCAGCAGAGCGACAGGGGGCTTATTGGGGGCCAACGTCCTGACTTTC,CASRATGGLLGANVLTF
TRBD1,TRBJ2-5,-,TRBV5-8,TGTGCCAGCAGCCCGACAGGGGGGAGGGAGACCCAGTACTTC,CASSPTGGRETQYF
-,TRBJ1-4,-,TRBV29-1,TGCAGCGCCGGAATAGGGGGGGGTGGTGAAAAACTGTTTTTT,CSAGIGGGGEKLFF
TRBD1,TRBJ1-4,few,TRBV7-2,TGTGCCAGCAGCCGGGACAGGGGAGGAGAAAAACTGTTTTTT,CASSRDRGGEKLFF
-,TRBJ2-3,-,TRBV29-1,TGCAGCGGCGCGGGACTGGTGGGGGGAGATACGCAGTATTTT,CSGAGLVGGDTQYF
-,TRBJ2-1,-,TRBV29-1,TGCAGCGGGGGAGCGGGCCCCTCCTACAATGAGCAGTTCTTC,CSGGAGPSYNEQFF
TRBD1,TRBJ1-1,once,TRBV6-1,TGTGCCAGCAGTGAAGACAGGGGGAGCACTGAAGCTTTCTTT,CASSEDRGSTEAFF